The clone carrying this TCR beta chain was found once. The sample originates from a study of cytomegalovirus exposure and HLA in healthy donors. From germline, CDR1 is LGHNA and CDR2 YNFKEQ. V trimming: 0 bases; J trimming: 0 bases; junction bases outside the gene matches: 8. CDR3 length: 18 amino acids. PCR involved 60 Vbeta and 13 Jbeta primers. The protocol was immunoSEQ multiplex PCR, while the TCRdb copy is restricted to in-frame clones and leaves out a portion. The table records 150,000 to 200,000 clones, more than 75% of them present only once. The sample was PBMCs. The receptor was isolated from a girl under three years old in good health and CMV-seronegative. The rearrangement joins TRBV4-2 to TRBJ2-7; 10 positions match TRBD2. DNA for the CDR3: TGTGCCAGCAGCCAAGATTTAGGACTAGCGGTTTTCTCCTACGAGCAGTACTTC. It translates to CASSQDLGLAVFSYEQYF.